This TCR beta chain was recorded in a study of CD8 T cells in Susac syndrome. General study findings and limits: The study recognized that its TCR sequencing and HLA analysis covered a relatively small number of individuals.

With random hexamers, reverse transcription was performed on roughly 0.5 to 1 ug of RNA. A multiplex approach, immunoSEQ multiplex PCR, amplified TCR beta CDR3 across 54 Vbeta and 13 Jbeta. TCRdb re-analysed the immunoSEQ multiplex PCR reads in MiXCR, keeping a single row per CDR3 protein. Among roughly 150,000 distinct CDR3 sequences listed, approximately 94% were seen once. The patients serving as multiple sclerosis controls were treatment-naive. They had stable or active relapsing-remitting disease and fulfilled revised McDonald criteria. Negative isolation was used for CD8+ and CD4+ T cells and FACS enrichment for TEMRA cells. The CDR3 runs 17 residues. Trimming pared 0 bases from V and 4 bases from J, leaving 15 bases between. Concerning this clonotype itself: Its antigen is undetermined.

The V and J genes are TRBV23-1 and TRBJ1-4, with D uncertain. TRBV23-1 has ORF status, its function being uncertain. This sequence was found in a human donor with multiple sclerosis. The material sequenced was CD4+ T cells from PBMCs. The CDR3 here is CASSQSPRRVINEKLFF. Written as DNA, the CDR3 is TGCGCCAGCAGTCAATCGCCCAGGCGGGTTATTAATGAAAAACTGTTTTTT.